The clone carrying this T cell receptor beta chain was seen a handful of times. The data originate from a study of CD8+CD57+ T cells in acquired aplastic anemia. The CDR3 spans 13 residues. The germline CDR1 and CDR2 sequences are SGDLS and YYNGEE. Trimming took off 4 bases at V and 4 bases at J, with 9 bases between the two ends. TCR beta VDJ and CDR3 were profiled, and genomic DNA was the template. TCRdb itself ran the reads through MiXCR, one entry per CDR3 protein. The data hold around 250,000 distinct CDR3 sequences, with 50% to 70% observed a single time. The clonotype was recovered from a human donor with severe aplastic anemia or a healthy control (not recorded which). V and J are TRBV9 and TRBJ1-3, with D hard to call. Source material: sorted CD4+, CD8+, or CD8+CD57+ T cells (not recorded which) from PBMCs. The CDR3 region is CASSLTDGNTIYF. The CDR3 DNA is TGTGCCAGCAGCTTAACGGACGGAAACACCATATATTTT.